These 31 T cell receptor beta chains were all obtained from the same sample, sequenced in a study of CD8 T cells in ankylosing spondylitis. These receptors' antigens are unknown. TCRdb re-called the 5' RACE reads through MiXCR, storing one row per CDR3 protein. The sample lists more than 650,000 distinct CDR3 sequences; 12% were seen once. Points from the study as a whole: For ankylosing spondylitis blood, a TCR beta motif of roughly 8 highly homologous variants appeared characteristic.

The sequencing input was blood, either unsorted or a sorted T cell fraction (not recorded which). The receptors shown here come from a male donor with ankylosing spondylitis.

The chain recombines TRBV6-1 with TRBJ2-7, with 7 bases matching TRBD1. Per germline, CDR1 MNHNS and CDR2 SASEGT. The CDR3 totals 14 residues. The V and J ends lost 6 bases and 5 bases, in that order; junction bases with no gene match: 10. CDR3 nucleotide sequence: TGTGCCAGCAGGAAACAGGGGTTTTCCGACGAGCAGTACTTC. Its protein product is CASRKQGFSDEQYF.

This clonotype has only a few counts. The chain recombines TRBV5-1 with TRBJ2-1; perhaps TRBD2 as D (5 bases). V lost 4 bases and J 7 bases, leaving 15 bases between the germline ends. CDR3 length equals 14 residues. Looked up from germline, CDR1 is SGHRS and CDR2 is YFSETQ. The CDR3 reads CASSRRELANEQFF. As DNA, the CDR3 is TGCGCCAGCAGCCGCCGAGAGTTAGCGAATGAGCAGTTCTTC.

The CDR3 nucleotides are TGTGCCAGCAGCCACGATCTGACTAGCGGCACCTACGAGCAGTACTTC. This encodes CASSHDLTSGTYEQYF. The genes are TRBV4-2 and TRBJ2-7; 9 nucleotides line up with TRBD2. CDR3 size: 16 residues. Trimming cost V 3 bases and J 2 bases; bases outside gene matches: 8. CDR1 is LGHNA and CDR2 is YNFKEQ in the germline V gene.

This clonotype was counted between two and nine times. This chain links TRBV20-1 with TRBJ2-7; TRBD2 might be the D (6 bases). This CDR3 has 16 residues. Looked up from germline, CDR1 is DFQATT and CDR2 is SNEGSKA (reference sequence). Trimming took off 1 base at V and 2 bases at J, with 18 bases between the two ends. DNA for the CDR3: TGCAGTGCTAGAGTAAGCTCGCGGGGCGCGGCCTACGAGCAGTACTTC. This encodes CSARVSSRGAAYEQYF.

This chain links TRBV5-1 with TRBJ2-7; D unclear. There are 12 residues in the CDR3. V was shortened by 0 bases and J by 7 bases, with 8 bases between the two germline ends. Per germline, CDR1 SGHRS and CDR2 YFSETQ. As DNA, the CDR3 is TGCGCCAGCAGCTTGGCCCTTGGGGAGCAGTACTTC. It specifies CASSLALGEQYF.

This clonotype has more than one count but fewer than ten. The CDR3 nucleotides are TGTGCCAGCAGCCAAGGACTAGCGTTAGCCGGGGAGCTGTTTTTT. This sequence encodes CASSQGLALAGELFF. V and J are TRBV4-2 and TRBJ2-2, with 8 bases aligning to TRBD2. J was trimmed by 6 bases and V by 1 base; bases with no gene match: 4. This CDR3 is built from 15 residues. Germline V CDR1 and CDR2: LGHNA, YNFKEQ.

This clonotype was found a few times. The CDR3 sequence is CASKDRRPDTQYF. CDR3 coding DNA: TGTGCCAGCAAAGATCGTCGGCCAGATACGCAGTATTTT. The rearrangement uses TRBV28 and TRBJ2-3; D unclear. Trimming left V 7 bases short and J 4 bases short, with 12 bases between. Germline assignment: CDR1 MDHEN and CDR2 SYDVKM. This CDR3 comprises 13 residues.

J is TRBJ2-7 and V is TRBV20-1, with 8 bases identical to TRBD2. Germline CDR1 is DFQATT and CDR2 is SNEGSKA (reference sequence). The CDR3 runs to 14 residues. Trimming took 0 bases from V and 3 from J; bases not matched to a gene: 4. The CDR3 is CSARDGLAGYEQYF. CDR3 DNA sequence: TGCAGTGCTAGAGATGGGCTAGCGGGCTACGAGCAGTACTTC.

In nucleotides, the CDR3 is TGTGCCAGCAGTTACACGTCTAGGCTTGGCGCATACAATGAGCAGTTCTTC. This sequence encodes CASSYTSRLGAYNEQFF. J is TRBJ2-1 and V is TRBV6-5; D remains ambiguous. The CDR3 loop spans 17 amino acids. CDR1 is MNHEY and CDR2 is SVGAGI in the germline V gene. Trimming shortened V by 2 bases and J by 4 bases, and 18 bases separated the two germline ends.

This clonotype has only a few counts. The chain couples TRBV20-1 to TRBJ2-3; 13 positions match TRBD2. This CDR3 is built from 20 residues. V dropped 5 bases and J dropped 1; count of bases not matched to a gene: 18. Germline V lookup: CDR1 DFQATT, CDR2 SNEGSKA (reference sequence). The CDR3 loop is CSAERDRGLAGVPRTDTQYF. The CDR3 bases are TGCAGTGCTGAAAGGGATCGAGGACTAGCGGGAGTCCCCCGCACAGATACGCAGTATTTT.

The chain links TRBV20-1 to TRBJ1-4; D not resolved. The CDR3 spans 14 residues. The V and J ends lost 0 bases and 6 bases respectively, with 11 bases between them. From germline, CDR1 is DFQATT and CDR2 SNEGSKA (reference sequence). Here the CDR3 reads CSARDRQRDEKLFF. In DNA form, the CDR3 reads TGCAGTGCTAGAGACCGGCAAAGGGATGAAAAACTGTTTTTT.

This chain uses TRBV4-2 with TRBJ2-1; D gene unclear. The CDR3 has 17 residues. The ends were cut back, 0 bases at V and 0 bases at J, with 12 bases in the middle. Germline V gene sequence: CDR1 LGHNA, CDR2 YNFKEQ. CDR3 sequence reads: CASSQDLSTASYNEQFF. CDR3 coding DNA: TGTGCCAGCAGCCAAGATCTCTCCACCGCCTCCTACAATGAGCAGTTCTTC.

The rearrangement joins TRBV4-3 to TRBJ1-2; D uncertain. Germline CDR1 and CDR2: LGHNA and YSLEER. The V end lost 1 base, the J end lost 2 bases, and 11 bases lay between the germline ends. The CDR3 sequence is 15 residues long. The CDR3 DNA follows: TGCGCCAGCAGCCAAGTTGGGAGGAGGAACTATGGCTACACCTTC. Translated, it gives CASSQVGRRNYGYTF.

The chain uses TRBV6-5 and TRBJ2-5; D remains unclear. Trimming took 0 bases from V and 0 from J, leaving 8 bases between them. Germline V gene lookup returns CDR1 MNHEY and CDR2 SVGAGI. This CDR3 is 15 amino acids long. This CDR3 reads CASSYSIRYQETQYF. CDR3 sequence (DNA): TGTGCCAGCAGTTACTCTATTCGCTACCAAGAGACCCAGTACTTC.

The gene calls are TRBV27 and TRBJ2-7; TRBD2 agrees at 11 bases. The CDR3 extends over 14 amino acids. V shed 6 bases, J shed 4 bases, and the junction held 5 bases outside the gene matches. Germline V gene lookup returns CDR1 MNHEY and CDR2 SMNVEV (reference sequence). CDR3: CASSSTSGVYEQYF. In DNA, the CDR3 is TGTGCCAGCAGCTCGACTAGCGGGGTGTACGAGCAGTACTTC.

This clonotype was recorded a few times. The V call is TRBV20-1, the J call TRBJ1-1; no clear D. The germline V gene encodes CDR1 DFQATT and CDR2 SNEGSKA (reference sequence). Trimming took 6 bases from V and 3 from J, leaving 11 bases between them. This CDR3 comprises 12 residues. CDR3 sequence reads: CSAEEGYTEAFF. The CDR3 nucleotides read TGCAGTGCCGAAGAAGGCTACACTGAAGCTTTCTTT.

J is TRBJ1-1 and V is TRBV4-3, with D possibly being TRBD1 (6 bases). The CDR3 is 14 amino acids. Germline V gene sequence: CDR1 LGHNA, CDR2 YSLEER. Trimming pared 4 bases from V and 7 bases from J, leaving 16 bases between. The CDR3 DNA is TGCGCCAGCAGCCGAGCAGGAAGGGGGGATGAAGCTTTCTTT. Translated, it gives CASSRAGRGDEAFF.

This clonotype has just a few counts. The V and J genes are TRBV20-1 and TRBJ2-5; 9 bases align to TRBD1. Trimming took 6 bases from V and 5 from J; bases not matched to a gene: 10. The CDR3 spans 14 residues. Germline V gene sequence: CDR1 DFQATT, CDR2 SNEGSKA (reference sequence). CDR3 in amino acids: CSALWGTGRETQYF. CDR3 in DNA: TGCAGTGCCCTCTGGGGGACAGGGAGGGAGACCCAGTACTTC.

The CDR3 loop reads CSATGTAHTDTQYF. In DNA form, the CDR3 reads TGCAGTGCTACAGGGACAGCCCACACAGATACGCAGTATTTT. The chain joins TRBV20-1 to TRBJ2-3; TRBD1 matches at 7 bases. The V gene end was trimmed by 4 bases and the J gene end by 2 bases; junction bases not matched to a gene: 6. Germline V gene sequence: CDR1 DFQATT, CDR2 SNEGSKA (reference sequence). The length of the CDR3 is 14 residues.

This clonotype was seen a handful of times. V usage is TRBV13 and J usage is TRBJ2-7; 10 nucleotides line up with TRBD2. V was pared by 5 bases and J by 5 bases, with 6 bases of the junction left unmatched. CDR3 size: 14 residues. In germline, CDR1 is PRHDT, CDR2 FYEKMQ (reference sequence). The CDR3 sequence: CASSRSGGVNEQYF. The CDR3, as DNA: TGTGCCAGCAGCCGGAGCGGGGGGGTAAACGAGCAGTACTTC.

The table lists this clonotype with many counts. The chain couples TRBV29-1 to TRBJ2-1; 7 nucleotides line up with TRBD2. The CDR3 is made up of 15 amino acids. V lost 3 bases and J lost 2; bases outside the gene matches: 7. The V gene's germline CDR1 is SQVTM and CDR2 ANQGSEA. CDR3 DNA sequence: TGCAGCGTTGATGGGGCGGGAGAGGCCTACAATGAGCAGTTCTTC. Translating gives CSVDGAGEAYNEQFF.

This clonotype was picked up a small number of times. The chain recombines TRBV5-1 with TRBJ2-2, with D possibly TRBD2 on 5 matching bases. CDR3 length: 14 amino acids. In germline, CDR1 is SGHRS, CDR2 YFSETQ. Trimming cost V 6 bases and J 4 bases, with 13 bases left between them. The CDR3 here is CASTLAGLTGELFF. The CDR3 DNA is TGCGCCAGCACCCTCGCAGGACTCACCGGGGAGCTGTTTTTT.

About this clonotype itself: This may stem from a read error, because a much larger clone lies one nucleotide away. V gene TRBV12-3 or TRBV12-4 combines with J gene TRBJ2-1; 11 nucleotides agree with TRBD1. Germline trimming cut 5 bases from V and 2 bases from J; bases unmatched to any gene: 5. This CDR3 comprises 16 residues. The CDR3 bases are TGTGCCAGCAGTAGGGGACAGGGGGTACCCTACAATGAGCAGTTCTTC. This translates into CASSRGQGVPYNEQFF.

CDR3 DNA sequence: TGTGCCAGCAGCTTGGTCGGAAACCAAGAGACCCAGTACTTC. Protein product: CASSLVGNQETQYF. The rearrangement joins TRBV5-5 to TRBJ2-5, with D unclear. V was shortened by 0 bases and J by 0 bases, with 6 bases between the two germline ends. The CDR3 sequence is 14 residues long. Germline values: CDR1 SGHKS, CDR2 YYEKEE (reference sequence).

This clonotype was counted many times. The V and J genes are TRBV6-2 or TRBV6-3 and TRBJ2-3; D remains unclear. Germline CDR1 MNHEY, CDR2 SVGEGT. The germline V and J ends were trimmed by 0 bases and 1 base, with 11 bases remaining between them. The CDR3 is made up of 16 amino acids. CDR3 nucleotide sequence: TGTGCCAGCAGTTACTCGGCTATAGGAGGCACAGATACGCAGTATTTT. This codes for CASSYSAIGGTDTQYF.

The chain carries TRBV12-3 or TRBV12-4 and TRBJ2-7; 7 nucleotides line up with TRBD1. CDR3 size: 17 residues. Germline trimming cut 5 bases from V and 3 bases from J; bases unmatched to any gene: 16. The CDR3 sequence: CASSLAAGGIRSYEQYF. The DNA of the CDR3 is TGTGCCAGCAGTCTGGCGGCAGGGGGAATCAGAAGCTACGAGCAGTACTTC.

V usage is TRBV18 and J usage is TRBJ2-1, with a weak D call TRBD2 (6 bases). The CDR3 spans 16 residues. Trimming shortened V by 5 bases and J by 2 bases, and 16 bases separated the two germline ends. Looked up from germline, CDR1 is KGHSH and CDR2 is LQKENI. The CDR3 loop reads CASSREAGPPYNEQFF. The CDR3 DNA is TGTGCCAGCTCAAGGGAGGCGGGCCCACCCTACAATGAGCAGTTCTTC.

The chain couples TRBV12-3 or TRBV12-4 to TRBJ2-1; no definite D call. Trimming took 3 bases from V and 3 from J, leaving 9 bases between them. The CDR3 consists of 14 residues. CDR3 amino acids: CASSFRAGYNEQFF. Written as DNA, the CDR3 is TGTGCCAGCAGTTTCCGTGCAGGCTACAATGAGCAGTTCTTC.

The V and J genes are TRBV20-1 and TRBJ2-3; 9 bases are a match to TRBD2. The germline CDR1 and CDR2 sequences are DFQATT and SNEGSKA (reference sequence). The CDR3 loop spans 14 amino acids. Trimming removed 6 bases from V and 2 bases from J; junction bases left unmatched: 6. CDR3 sequence (DNA): TGCAGTGCCGAAGCGGGGGGCCTCACAGATACGCAGTATTTT. It specifies CSAEAGGLTDTQYF.

This clonotype was seen only once. The genes are TRBV4-1 and TRBJ2-2; 12 bases match TRBD2. The CDR3 has 22 amino acids. Germline V CDR1 and CDR2: MGHRA, YSYEKL. V gave up 4 bases and J gave up 4 bases; unmatched junction bases: 22. The CDR3 DNA follows: TGCGCCAGCAGCCGCCGGGGGGTCCAAGGACTAGCGGGACGGGCGGGCACCGGGGAGCTGTTTTTT. It encodes CASSRRGVQGLAGRAGTGELFF.

The rearrangement links TRBV11-2 to TRBJ2-7; 15 bases fit TRBD2. The CDR3 covers 20 residues. V gave up 1 base and J gave up 0 bases; unmatched junction bases: 10. Germline V gives CDR1 SGHAT, CDR2 FQNNGV. The CDR3 reads CASSLGPGLAGGRGSYEQYF. The CDR3, as DNA: TGTGCCAGCAGCTTAGGCCCGGGACTAGCGGGAGGAAGAGGCTCCTACGAGCAGTACTTC.